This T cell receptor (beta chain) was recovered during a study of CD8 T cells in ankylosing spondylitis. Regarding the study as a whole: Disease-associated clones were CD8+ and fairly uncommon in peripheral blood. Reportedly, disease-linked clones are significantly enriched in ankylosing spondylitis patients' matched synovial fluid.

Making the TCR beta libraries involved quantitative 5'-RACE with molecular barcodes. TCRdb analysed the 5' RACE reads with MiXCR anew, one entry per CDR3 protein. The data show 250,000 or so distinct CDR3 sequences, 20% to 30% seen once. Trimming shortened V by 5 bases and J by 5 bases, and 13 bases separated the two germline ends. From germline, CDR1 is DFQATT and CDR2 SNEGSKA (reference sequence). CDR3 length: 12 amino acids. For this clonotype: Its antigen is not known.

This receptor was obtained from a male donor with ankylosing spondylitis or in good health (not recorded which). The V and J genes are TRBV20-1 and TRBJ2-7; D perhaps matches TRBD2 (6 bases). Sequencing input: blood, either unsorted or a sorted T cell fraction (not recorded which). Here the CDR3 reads CSAGGIPDEQYF. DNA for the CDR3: TGCAGTGCTGGCGGGATTCCGGACGAGCAGTACTTC.